The rows below give T cell receptor beta chains drawn from one sample of a study of ipilimumab plus nivolumab after autologous stem cell transplantation. Sequenced by immunoSEQ multiplex PCR; TCRdb stores in-frame clones only, minus some. The table includes approximately 84,000 clones, around 80% detected once. Material: PBMCs, obtained in a trial of ipilimumab plus nivolumab as post-transplant consolidation. These receptors all stem from a male donor with diffuse large B-cell lymphoma. Each CDR3 is given with its conserved first and last residue. The D gene is left open where the match is weak. The size of a clone is reported for some rows only, either as once, few or many, or as a class for expanded clones.

abundance,j_gene,v_gene,d_gene,CDR3aa,CDR3nt
-,TRBJ2-3,TRBV7-2,-,CASSLGARGGTDTQYF,TGTGCCAGCAGCTTAGGGGCCAGGGGAGGCACAGATACGCAGTATTTT
-,TRBJ1-6,TRBV6-5,-,CASSSGSYNSPLHF,TGTGCCAGCAGTTCTGGCTCCTATAATTCACCCCTCCACTTT
many,TRBJ2-1,TRBV6-6,-,CASSLGTPNEQFF,TGTGCCAGCAGCCTCGGGACCCCCAATGAGCAGTTCTTC
-,TRBJ2-7,TRBV18,TRBD1,CASSQPGQGAYEQYF,TGTGCCAGCTCACAACCGGGACAGGGGGCTTACGAGCAGTACTTC
-,TRBJ2-1,TRBV5-1,-,CASSLSGGHNNEQFF,TGCGCCAGCAGCTTGTCTGGGGGGCACAACAATGAGCAGTTCTTC
once,TRBJ2-2,TRBV30,-,CAWSGTGELFF,TGTGCCTGGAGTGGGACCGGGGAGCTGTTTTTT
few,TRBJ1-1,TRBV4-1,-,CASSQFRNTEAFF,TGCGCCAGCAGCCAATTCAGGAACACTGAAGCTTTCTTT
-,TRBJ1-5,TRBV18,-,CATTGDYSNQPQHF,TGTGCCACCACGGGGGACTATAGCAATCAGCCCCAGCATTTT
-,TRBJ2-3,TRBV5-1,TRBD2,CASSPRHGRGGQRDTQYF,TGCGCCAGCAGCCCGCGTCACGGTCGGGGGGGTCAGAGAGATACGCAGTATTTT
-,TRBJ2-5,TRBV7-9,TRBD2,CASSPALTSGEETQYF,TGTGCCAGCAGTCCCGCCCTGACTAGCGGGGAAGAGACCCAGTACTTC
-,TRBJ2-4,TRBV7-9,-,CASSWDGGLAKNIQYF,TGTGCCAGCAGCTGGGACGGGGGGCTAGCCAAAAACATTCAGTACTTC
-,TRBJ2-3,TRBV7-2,TRBD1,CASSQATGSGAQYF,TGTGCCAGCAGCCAGGCGACAGGGTCTGGCGCGCAGTATTTT
few,TRBJ2-5,TRBV5-8,TRBD2,CASSLGTSGGKETQYF,TGTGCCAGCAGCTTGGGGACTAGCGGGGGGAAAGAGACCCAGTACTTC
-,TRBJ1-3,TRBV10-3,TRBD1,CAISEIARHRGNTIYF,TGTGCCATCAGTGAGATCGCACGGCACAGGGGGAACACCATATATTTT
-,TRBJ2-1,TRBV2,TRBD1,CASRADRGAYNEQFF,TGTGCCAGCAGGGCGGACAGGGGCGCCTACAATGAGCAGTTCTTC
-,TRBJ2-2,TRBV4-3,-,CASSQVSYRDTGELFF,TGCGCCAGCAGCCAAGTTTCATACAGGGACACCGGGGAGCTGTTTTTT
-,TRBJ1-6,TRBV7-2,-,CASSLGDPNSPLHF,TGTGCCAGCAGCTTAGGGGACCCCAATTCACCCCTCCACTTT
-,TRBJ2-2,TRBV5-1,-,CASSLFGAGTGELFF,TGCGCCAGCAGCTTATTCGGGGCGGGCACCGGGGAGCTGTTTTTT
-,TRBJ1-4,TRBV19,-,CASSTRTRGNEKLFF,TGTGCCAGTAGTACTCGGACAAGAGGTAATGAAAAACTGTTTTTT
once,TRBJ2-5,TRBV7-2,TRBD1,CASSLLGGQDKYF,TGTGCCAGCAGCCTCTTAGGGGGACAGGACAAGTACTTC
few,TRBJ2-2,TRBV5-4,-,CASSPGSTGELFF,TGTGCCAGCAGCCCGGGGAGTACCGGGGAGCTGTTTTTT
-,TRBJ1-5,TRBV6-1,TRBD1,CASSEYLGTGLKQPQHF,TGTGCCAGCAGTGAATATCTGGGGACAGGGCTCAAACAGCCCCAGCATTTT
-,TRBJ1-6,TRBV7-9,-,CASSFLTNNSPLHF,TGTGCCAGCAGCTTTCTTACCAACAATTCACCCCTCCACTTT
once,TRBJ1-2,TRBV6-6,-,CASRPVGYYGYTF,TGTGCCAGCAGACCAGTAGGGTACTATGGCTACACCTTC
few,TRBJ1-1,TRBV7-9,-,CASSQLGQSNTEAFF,TGTGCCAGCAGCCAACTCGGACAATCGAACACTGAAGCTTTCTTT
-,TRBJ1-5,TRBV15,-,CATSTAGGRGQPQHF,TGTGCCACCAGCACCGCCGGGGGCCGGGGTCAGCCCCAGCATTTT
-,TRBJ1-2,TRBV19,-,CASFESTNYGYTF,TGTGCCAGTTTCGAAAGCACTAACTATGGCTACACCTTC